The source of this T cell receptor beta chain is a study of Graves' ophthalmopathy and Graves' hyperthyroidism. The count of this clonotype is one. The V gene's germline CDR1 is MNHEY and CDR2 SVGAGI. The germline V and J ends were trimmed by 0 bases and 8 bases, with 13 bases remaining between them. The CDR3 has 14 residues. The sequenced template was RNA, covering the TCR beta CDR3 region. HTBI primers primed a first-round RT-PCR, and a second-round multiplex PCR followed. One entry per CDR3 protein, called by TCRdb with MiXCR from the multiplex PCR reads. The top ten hold roughly 3.2% of the sample, which has hundreds of thousands of distinct CDR3 sequences, more than 20% seen once.

Sequencing was done on a sample of peripheral blood. The rearrangement uses TRBV6-5 and TRBJ1-2, with D unresolved. This receptor was taken from a woman aged 18-30 years with stable Graves' hyperthyroidism. CDR3 amino acids: CASSYSKGLGGYTF. The CDR3 bases are TGTGCCAGCAGTTACTCGAAGGGTCTTGGGGGCTACACCTTC.